Sequencing of this T cell receptor (beta chain) was carried out in a study of blood T cell repertoires in COVID-19. Study at large: Acute and convalescent COVID-19 samples came from the United States, Italy and Spain. The analysed material was cDNA or gDNA that came from T cells, B-cell-depleted T cells, or PBMCs.

In the authors' methods: The authors estimated nucleated cell counts from reference gene primer amplification. The table came from immunoSEQ multiplex PCR; TCRdb's copy has only in-frame clones and leaves some out. V and J calls and clone size are those listed in that table; D and trimming were worked out from the DNA. The sample consists of roughly 180,000 clones, roughly 80% of them appearing once. V was clipped by 1 base and J by 0 bases, with 12 bases between them. Germline CDR1 LNHDA, CDR2 SQIVND (reference sequence). The CDR3 is 16 amino acids. This TCR was sampled from a human donor in a cohort sampled during active COVID-19. The sequencing input was peripheral blood. The chain recombines TRBV19 with TRBJ1-1; weak D call: TRBD1 (5 bases). CDR3 sequence (DNA): TGTGCCAGTAGTATAGCGGCGGACACCCTGAACACTGAAGCTTTCTTT. Translating it yields CASSIAADTLNTEAFF.